This record concerns one T cell receptor beta chain sequence. Its antigen remains unidentified. Per-base qualities were not stored, and no clone one base away is much larger. These data belong to a study of T cells in Graves' hyperthyroidism and ophthalmopathy (dated by TCRdb to about 2019). For context, the study as a whole: Peripheral blood was collected at initial diagnosis, before any treatment. To identify distinguishing TCR V-J signatures, a discovery cohort of 90 to 100 patients was used, comprising 40 to 45 with Graves' ophthalmopathy and 57 with stable Graves' hyperthyroidism. Prospective prediction of ophthalmopathy was tested in an independent validation cohort consisting of some 18 hyperthyroidism patients and 17 patients who later progressed to ophthalmopathy. The approximately 100 discovery patients were divided at random into training and test sets in a 7:3 ratio. In addition, the study compared T-cell repertoires in thyroid tissue and in blood from five to seven Graves' hyperthyroidism patients. After blood sampling, hyperthyroidism patients were treated with methimazole at a starting dose of 30 mg daily, and ophthalmopathy patients were treated with high-dose intravenous methylprednisolone. TCR Vbeta CDR3 sequencing of 135 peripheral blood samples (approximately 44 ophthalmopathy, 75 hyperthyroidism and roughly 17 progressor patients) is reported in the paper.

Overall results and qualifications from the work: In validation, progression to ophthalmopathy was predicted by the model with almost 71% sensitivity and nearly 75% specificity, a median of roughly 6.4 months before onset. A 13 V-J signature model separated ophthalmopathy from stable hyperthyroidism, with 87.88% sensitivity and roughly 82% specificity in cross-validation and 80%/75% in testing. Most expanded thyroid clonotypes (frequency above 0.001) were also detected in blood, a finding suggesting that blood repertoires may reflect thyroid immune responses. No statistical method was used to set the sample size in advance, and investigators knew the group allocation.

The germline V gene encodes CDR1 LNHDA and CDR2 SQIVND (reference sequence). V is clipped by 5 bases and J by 4 bases, and the sequence between their germline boundaries is 18 bases long. The CDR3 runs 15 residues from the cysteine to the phenylalanine. Only the CDR3 part of the read is kept: 45 bases, read in frame from the first base. Amplification of TCR beta CDR3 regions was carried out from RNA transcripts. A first-round RT-PCR of the TCR CDR3 used the HTBI primer set with the Qiagen OneStep RT-PCR kit. A second multiplex PCR round built the libraries, followed by size selection and purification. Sequencing of the libraries was done on an Illumina HiSeq2000 using paired-end 100 bp reads. As for the authors' bioinformatics: SOAPnuke was used to process the raw data, with reads discarded if the reads contained adapters or uncalled bases, had a mean Phred below 15, or lacked an exact constant-primer or identifier match. COPE v1.2.5 was used to merge the high-quality paired reads, and each unique nucleotide sequence was defined as a clonotype. MiTCR v1.1 was used to align the clonotypes against IMGT TRBV, TRBD and TRBJ reference segments. The analysis included only V-J combinations with a frequency above 0.0001, which together covered over 98% of the repertoires. A TCS score was defined as the ratio of F50 (clonal expansion) to E x V (chaos), with BLOSUM62-based TCRdist applied between CDR3 peptides within each V-J. Welch's t-statistics and random forest reduced fewer than 600 V-J features to 10 to 15, which were used in a naive Bayes classifier (R e1071). TCRdb reprocessing: public reads trimmed at Q25 with fastp, clones called with MiXCR, in-frame beta chains kept. Every distinct CDR3 protein forms one entry, paired with its most common genes and DNA. Here the V and J calls rest on TCRdb's processing, not on the authors' analysis. The table for this sample lists around 210,000 distinct CDR3 sequences; around 16% of them were counted only once. The ten top clones hold roughly 55% of the sample.

Stable Graves' hyperthyroidism was defined as no progression to ophthalmopathy during 18 months of follow-up. Hyperthyroidism patients were newly diagnosed, with disease duration under 2 months, and aged 18 to 65 years. Patients with uncontrolled infections, other autoimmune diseases, pregnancy or lactation were excluded. Diagnoses were established on the basis of clinical symptoms, serum thyroxine and TRAb, thyroid ultrasound, and orbital computed tomography. Ficoll-Paque density gradient centrifugation was used to isolate PBMCs from around 10 ml of fresh peripheral blood. Total RNA was extracted using Trizol reagent, and RNA quality was assessed on an Agilent 2100 Bioanalyzer.

The sequence was obtained from a woman in her forties or fifties with Graves' hyperthyroidism. This sequence uses TRBV19 and TRBJ2-7; TRBD2 is a possible D gene, resting on 5 matching bases. The sequenced sample consisted of blood. This receptor carries the CDR3 CASSPRTEPGYEQYF. The DNA reads as follows: TGTGCCAGTAGTCCCCGGACGGAGCCGGGGTACGAGCAGTACTTC.